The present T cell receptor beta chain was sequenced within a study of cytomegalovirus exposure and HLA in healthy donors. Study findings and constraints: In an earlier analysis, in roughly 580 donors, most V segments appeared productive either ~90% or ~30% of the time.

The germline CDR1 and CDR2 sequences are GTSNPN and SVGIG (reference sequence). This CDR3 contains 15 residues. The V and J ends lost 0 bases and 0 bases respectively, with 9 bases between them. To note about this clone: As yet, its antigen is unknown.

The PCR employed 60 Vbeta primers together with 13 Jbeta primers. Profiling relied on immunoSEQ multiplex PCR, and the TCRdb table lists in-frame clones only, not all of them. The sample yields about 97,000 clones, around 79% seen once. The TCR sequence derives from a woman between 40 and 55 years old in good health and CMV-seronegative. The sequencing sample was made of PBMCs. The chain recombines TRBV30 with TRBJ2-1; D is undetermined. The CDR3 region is CAWSVDSGSYNEQFF. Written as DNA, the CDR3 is TGTGCCTGGAGTGTAGACTCGGGCTCCTACAATGAGCAGTTCTTC.